These 16 T cell receptor beta chains share one sample of origin, sequenced in a study of T cells after yellow fever vaccination. From the 5' RACE reads, TCRdb called clonotypes with MiXCR, one entry per CDR3 protein. The table lists about 230,000 distinct CDR3 sequences, 6% to 8% of them singletons, with 1.1% in the top ten. This specimen consisted of CD4+ T cells sorted from PBMCs, obtained on the day of the yellow fever booster vaccination. The receptors here all came from a man aged 25 to 45 who received the YFV17D yellow fever vaccine.

This clonotype appeared once. With a much larger clone just one base away, this may be a read error. The rearrangement uses TRBV5-1 and TRBJ2-3; tentatively, D is TRBD1 (7 bases). Trimming left V 7 bases short and J 4 bases short, with 16 bases between. Germline lookup yields CDR1 SGHRS and CDR2 YFSETQ. The CDR3 is 14 residues long. The DNA of the CDR3 is TGCGCCAGCCACCGCAGGGGGGACGCAGATACGCAGTATTTT. Encoded protein: CASHRRGDADTQYF.

There are many counts of this clonotype. The chain links TRBV7-9 to TRBJ2-1; D not certain. The CDR3 consists of 11 residues. The V end lost 5 bases, the J end lost 8 bases, and 7 bases lay between the germline ends. From germline, CDR1 is SEHNR and CDR2 FQNEAQ (reference sequence). CDR3 residues: CASSLLDEQFF. The CDR3 bases are TGTGCCAGCAGCCTATTGGATGAGCAGTTCTTC.

Concerning this clonotype: One base away lies a much larger clone, so this may be a sequencing read error. The chain's CDR3 is CASSMSEVRNIQYF. CDR3 DNA sequence: TGTGCCAGCAGTATGAGCGAGGTTCGAAACATTCAGTACTTC. The chain employs TRBV2 and TRBJ2-4; unclear D gene. Trimming left V 5 bases short and J 6 bases short, with 14 bases between. CDR3 size: 14 residues. CDR1 and CDR2 from the germline V gene are SNHLY and FYNNEI.

This clonotype showed up just a few times. For the CDR3, the DNA is TGTGCCAGCAGTGAGCAAGGGAACACCGGGGAGCTGTTTTTT. This encodes CASSEQGNTGELFF. The chain is built from TRBV2 and TRBJ2-2, with no clear D. The CDR3 is made up of 14 amino acids. Trimming removed 3 bases at V and 1 base at J, with 6 bases between. The germline CDR1 and CDR2 sequences are SNHLY and FYNNEI.

This clonotype was observed a handful of times. This chain connects TRBV24-1 to TRBJ2-1; 10 positions match TRBD2. The trim removed 0 bases at V and 12 bases at J, leaving 13 bases unmatched. The CDR3 is 17 residues long. The germline V gene encodes CDR1 KGHDR and CDR2 SFDVKD. The CDR3 DNA reads TGTGCCACCAGTGATTTGCTCAGGGGACTAGCGATACGTGCGCAGTTCTTC. It yields the protein CATSDLLRGLAIRAQFF.

This clonotype was seen a few times. The V and J genes are TRBV19 and TRBJ2-5; maybe TRBD1 (7 bases). The CDR3 totals 12 residues. Trimming shortened V by 7 bases and J by 6 bases, and 12 bases separated the two germline ends. The V gene's germline CDR1 is LNHDA and CDR2 SQIVND (reference sequence). The DNA for the CDR3 is TGTGCCAGTACCGCAGGGGGGCAGACCCAGTACTTC. Translating it yields CASTAGGQTQYF.

This clonotype was seen ten or more times. The rearrangement uses TRBV29-1 and TRBJ2-7; no firm D call. This CDR3 is 12 amino acids long. Trimming took off 7 bases at V and 5 bases at J, with 15 bases between the two ends. Germline V gene sequence: CDR1 SQVTM, CDR2 ANQGSEA. The CDR3 DNA reads TGCAGCGCTAGAAAGGCCAGCGACGAGCAGTACTTC. Its protein is CSARKASDEQYF.

This clonotype showed up many times. The chain carries TRBV5-1 and TRBJ2-5, with 7 bases matching TRBD1. Germline V gives CDR1 SGHRS, CDR2 YFSETQ. Unmatched junction bases numbered 5, after V lost 4 bases and J lost 2 bases. This CDR3 comprises 14 residues. CDR3 DNA: TGCGCCAGCAGCACAGGACAGGTTCAAGAGACCCAGTACTTC. Residues: CASSTGQVQETQYF.

This clonotype has a count of ten or more. The gene calls are TRBV5-1 and TRBJ2-5; D might be TRBD2 (6 bases). This CDR3 contains 13 residues. V was pared by 6 bases and J by 4 bases, with 13 bases between. Germline V gene lookup returns CDR1 SGHRS and CDR2 YFSETQ. Written as DNA, the CDR3 is TGCGCCAGCACGAGGCGGGAAGGAGAGACCCAGTACTTC. Its translation: CASTRREGETQYF. Full variable domain (rest looked up from reference TRBV5-1 and TRBJ2-5): KAGVTQTPRYLIKTRGQQVTLSCSPISGHRSVSWYQQTPGQGLQFLFEYFSETQRNKGNFPGRFSGRQFSNSRSEMNVSTLELGDSALYLCASTRREGETQYFGPGTRLLVL.

A word on this clonotype: One end of the junction varies from germline; a read error may be responsible. This chain connects TRBV5-1 to TRBJ2-1; perhaps TRBD2 as D (5 bases). The CDR3 totals 15 residues. Germline CDR1 and CDR2: SGHRS and YFSETQ. The CDR3 nucleotides are TGCACCAGCAGCTTAGAAGGGAGCTCCTACAATGAGCAGTTCTTC. Its protein product is CTSSLEGSSYNEQFF.

This clonotype was counted ten times or more. The V call is TRBV12-3 or TRBV12-4, the J call TRBJ1-4, with D unresolved. V gave up 6 bases and J gave up 0 bases, with 8 bases separating them. CDR3 length equals 14 residues. The chain's CDR3 is CASRDGTTNEKLFF. CDR3 nucleotide sequence: TGTGCCAGCAGGGACGGTACAACTAATGAAAAACTGTTTTTT.

This clonotype was counted between two and nine times. The chain has TRBV7-9 and TRBJ2-1; no clear D. The CDR3 covers 13 residues. CDR1 SEHNR and CDR2 FQNEAQ come from the germline V gene (reference sequence). V lost 8 bases to trimming and J lost 6 bases, with 14 bases between them. The chain's CDR3 is CASESELSNEQFF. For the CDR3, the DNA is TGTGCCAGCGAATCCGAATTGAGCAATGAGCAGTTCTTC.

The sample holds a few counts of this clonotype. The CDR3 protein is CASRGAGVGDNSPLHF. CDR3 DNA sequence: TGTGCCAGTAGGGGCGCAGGGGTCGGAGATAATTCACCCCTCCACTTT. The chain employs TRBV19 and TRBJ1-6; possible D gene TRBD1, 6 bases. This CDR3 has 16 amino acids. CDR1 LNHDA and CDR2 SQIVND come from the germline V gene (reference sequence). The V end lost 6 bases, the J end lost 5 bases, and 17 bases lay between the germline ends.

This clonotype appeared many times. The rearrangement joins TRBV5-1 to TRBJ2-2, with 11 nucleotides matching TRBD2. Germline CDR1 reads SGHRS; CDR2 reads YFSETQ. The junction had 11 bases not matched to a gene; V was cut back by 3 bases and J by 4 bases. The CDR3 is made up of 18 amino acids. CDR3 protein: CASSSPILAGDPTGELFF. Here the CDR3 DNA reads TGCGCCAGCAGCTCCCCTATACTAGCGGGAGATCCCACCGGGGAGCTGTTTTTT. The variable domain in full, with the rest retrieved from reference TRBV5-1 and TRBJ2-2, is KAGVTQTPRYLIKTRGQQVTLSCSPISGHRSVSWYQQTPGQGLQFLFEYFSETQRNKGNFPGRFSGRQFSNSRSEMNVSTLELGDSALYLCASSSPILAGDPTGELFFGEGSRLTVL.

Only a few counts were recorded for this clonotype. V usage is TRBV6-5 and J usage is TRBJ2-1, with 11 bases matching TRBD2. V was pared by 3 bases and J by 5 bases, with 3 bases of the junction left unmatched. CDR3 length: 15 residues. Per the germline V gene, CDR1 is MNHEY and CDR2 is SVGAGI. The DNA of the CDR3 is TGTGCCAGCAGTTATAGCGGGAGGGTACACAATGAGCAGTTCTTC. Protein sequence: CASSYSGRVHNEQFF.

This clonotype was counted at least ten times. This chain links TRBV20-1 with TRBJ2-7; unclear D gene. V lost 6 bases and J lost 3, with 15 bases in between. The CDR3 spans 13 residues. Per the germline V gene, CDR1 is DFQATT and CDR2 is SNEGSKA (reference sequence). The CDR3 bases are TGCAGTGCCAGAATCCCCCCGGGCTACGAGCAGTACTTC. Amino acids: CSARIPPGYEQYF.